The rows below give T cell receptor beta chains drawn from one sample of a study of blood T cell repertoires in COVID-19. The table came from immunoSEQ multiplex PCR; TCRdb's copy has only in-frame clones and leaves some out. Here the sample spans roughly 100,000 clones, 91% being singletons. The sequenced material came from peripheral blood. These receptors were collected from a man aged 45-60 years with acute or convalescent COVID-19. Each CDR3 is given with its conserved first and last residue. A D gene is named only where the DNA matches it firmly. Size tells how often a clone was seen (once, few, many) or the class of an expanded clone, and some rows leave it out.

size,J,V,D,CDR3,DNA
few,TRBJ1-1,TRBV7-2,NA,CASSLAPTRLINTEAFF,TGTGCCAGCAGCTTAGCGCCGACCAGGCTAATTAACACTGAAGCTTTCTTT
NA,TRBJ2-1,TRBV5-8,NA,CASSLAFNPSFYNEQFF,TGTGCCAGCAGCTTGGCCTTCAATCCGAGCTTTTACAATGAGCAGTTCTTC
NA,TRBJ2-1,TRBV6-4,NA,CASSRELYNEQFF,TGTGCCAGCAGCCGGGAGCTGTACAATGAGCAGTTCTTC
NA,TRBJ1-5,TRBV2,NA,CASSGASNQPQHF,TGTGCCAGCAGTGGGGCAAGCAATCAGCCCCAGCATTTT
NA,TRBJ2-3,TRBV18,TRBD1,CASSRDRVEDTQYF,TGTGCCAGCTCAAGGGACAGGGTAGAAGATACGCAGTATTTT
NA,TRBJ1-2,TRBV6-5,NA,CASSYRRNPPYGYTF,TGTGCCAGCAGTTACAGGCGGAATCCCCCCTATGGCTACACCTTC
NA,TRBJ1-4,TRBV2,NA,CASRTGSREKLFF,TGTGCCAGCAGGACTGGGTCACGGGAAAAACTGTTTTTT
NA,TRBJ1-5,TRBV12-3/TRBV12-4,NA,CASTLGDHQPQHF,TGTGCCAGCACCCTGGGAGATCATCAGCCCCAGCATTTT
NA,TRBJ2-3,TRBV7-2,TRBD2,CASSLVAGVLTSTDTQYF,TGTGCCAGCAGCTTAGTTGCGGGGGTCCTCACTAGCACAGATACGCAGTATTTT
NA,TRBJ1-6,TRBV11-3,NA,CASSSEGEGFSPLHF,TGTGCCAGCAGCTCCGAGGGGGAGGGGTTTTCACCCCTCCACTTT